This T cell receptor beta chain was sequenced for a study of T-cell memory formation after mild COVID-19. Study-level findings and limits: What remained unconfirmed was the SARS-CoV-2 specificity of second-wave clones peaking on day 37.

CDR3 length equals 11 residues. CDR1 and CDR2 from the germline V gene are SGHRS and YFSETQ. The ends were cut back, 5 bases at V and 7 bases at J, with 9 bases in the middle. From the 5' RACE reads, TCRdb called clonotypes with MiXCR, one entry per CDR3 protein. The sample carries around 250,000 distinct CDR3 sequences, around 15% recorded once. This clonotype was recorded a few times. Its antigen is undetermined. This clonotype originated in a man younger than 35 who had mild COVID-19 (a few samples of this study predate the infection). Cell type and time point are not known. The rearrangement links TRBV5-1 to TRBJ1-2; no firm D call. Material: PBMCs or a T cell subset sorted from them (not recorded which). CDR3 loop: CASREDSGYTF. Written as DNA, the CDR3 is TGCGCCAGCAGGGAGGACTCTGGCTACACCTTC.